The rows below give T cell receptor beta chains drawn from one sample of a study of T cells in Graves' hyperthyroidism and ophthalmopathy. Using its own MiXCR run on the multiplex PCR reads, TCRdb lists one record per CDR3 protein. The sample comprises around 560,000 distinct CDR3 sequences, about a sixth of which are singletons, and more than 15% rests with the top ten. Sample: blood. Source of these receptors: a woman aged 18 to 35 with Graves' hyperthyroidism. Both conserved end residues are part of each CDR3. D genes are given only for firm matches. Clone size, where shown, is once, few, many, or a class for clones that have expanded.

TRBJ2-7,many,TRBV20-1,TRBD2,TGCAGTGCTACTACTGCTAGCGGGAGTTACGAGCAGTACTTC,CSATTASGSYEQYF
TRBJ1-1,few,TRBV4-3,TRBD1,TGCGCCAGCAGCAAACAGGGGCCTGGATTTATGAACACTGAAGCTTTCTTT,CASSKQGPGFMNTEAFF
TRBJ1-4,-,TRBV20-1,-,TGCAGTGCTATGGGTGAAAAACTGTTTTTT,CSAMGEKLFF
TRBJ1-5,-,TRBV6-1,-,TGTGCCAGCAGTGAAGCGCTGTTCAGGGAAAATCAGCCCCAGCATTTT,CASSEALFRENQPQHF
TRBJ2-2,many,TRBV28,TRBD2,TGTGCCAGCAGACCCGGACTAGCGGGTGAAACCGGGGAGCTGTTTTTT,CASRPGLAGETGELFF
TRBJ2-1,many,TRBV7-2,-,TGTGCCAGCAGCCATAAGGGTGCGGGTTCCTACAATGAGCAGTTCTTC,CASSHKGAGSYNEQFF
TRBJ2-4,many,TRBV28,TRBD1,TGTGCCAGCAGTTTATTCGGTTCAGGGGGAGCCAAAAACATTCAGTACTTC,CASSLFGSGGAKNIQYF
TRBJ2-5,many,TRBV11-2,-,TGTGCCAGCAGCAACCGGATGACGTCAGGTGCAGAGACCCAGTACTTC,CASSNRMTSGAETQYF
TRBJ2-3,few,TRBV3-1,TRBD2,TGTGCCAGCAGCGGAGCGGGGTTGAGAGAGTTCGCAGATACGCAGTATTTT,CASSGAGLREFADTQYF
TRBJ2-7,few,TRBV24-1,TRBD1,TGTGCCACCGCGGGGACAGGGGGGTCCTACGAGCAGTACTTC,CATAGTGGSYEQYF
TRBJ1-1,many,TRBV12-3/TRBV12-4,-,TGTGCCAGCAGTTTACGGTCAGGCGTTTTACCTGAAGCTTTCTTT,CASSLRSGVLPEAFF
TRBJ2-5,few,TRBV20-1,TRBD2,TGCAGTGCTATAACGGCGGGAGTTCGGGAGACCCAGTACTTC,CSAITAGVRETQYF
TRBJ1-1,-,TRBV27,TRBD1,TGTGCCAGCAGTCATACCGGGACAGGGTCGAGTGAAGCTTTCTTT,CASSHTGTGSSEAFF
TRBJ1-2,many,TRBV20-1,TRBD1,TGCAGTGCCCCGCTACGGACAGGGGCCTACTATGGCTACACCTTC,CSAPLRTGAYYGYTF
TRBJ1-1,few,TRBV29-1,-,TGCAGCGCTATGACAGACACTGAAGCTTTCTTT,CSAMTDTEAFF
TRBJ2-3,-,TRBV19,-,TGTGCCAGTAGTATAATAGGGGATACGCAGTATTTT,CASSIIGDTQYF
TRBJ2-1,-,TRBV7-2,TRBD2,TGTGCCAGCAGCCAGGGGACTAGCGGGAGGTTAGACAATGAGCAGTTCTTC,CASSQGTSGRLDNEQFF
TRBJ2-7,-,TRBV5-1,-,TGCGCCAGCAGCTTAAGCGGATGGAGCTCCTACGAGCAGTACTTC,CASSLSGWSSYEQYF
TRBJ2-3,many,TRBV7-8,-,TGTGCCAGCAGCTTAGCGTCGGGAGCGGATACGCAGTATTTT,CASSLASGADTQYF
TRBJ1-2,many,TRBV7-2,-,TGTGCCAGCAGCTTATCCGGAGCTAACTATGGCTACACCTTC,CASSLSGANYGYTF
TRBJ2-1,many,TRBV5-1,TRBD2,TGCGCCAGCAGCAGGGGACTACAAGGCCACAATGAGCAGTTCTTC,CASSRGLQGHNEQFF
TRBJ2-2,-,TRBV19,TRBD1,TGTGCCAGTAGTATCACTTCCGGGACAGCGAACACCGGGGAGCTGTTTTTT,CASSITSGTANTGELFF
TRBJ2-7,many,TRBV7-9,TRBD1,TGTGCCAGCAGAGGGGACAGTCACTCCTACGAGCAGTACTTC,CASRGDSHSYEQYF
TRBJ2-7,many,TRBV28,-,TGTGCCAGCAGTTTCGACAGGAGCGTCACCTACGAGCAGTACTTC,CASSFDRSVTYEQYF
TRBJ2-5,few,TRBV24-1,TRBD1,TGTGCCACCAGTGATCCCCGACAGGGGGCGTACCAAGAGACCCAGTACTTC,CATSDPRQGAYQETQYF
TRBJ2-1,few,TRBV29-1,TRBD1,TGCAGCGTGAAGGAACGACAGGGGGCCTACAATGAGCAGTTCTTC,CSVKERQGAYNEQFF
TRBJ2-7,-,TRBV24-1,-,TGTGCCACCAGTGATTCGATCGGGCCGGTTCCCTACGAGCAGTACTTC,CATSDSIGPVPYEQYF
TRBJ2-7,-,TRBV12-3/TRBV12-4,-,TGTGCCAGCAGTGCTACTCGCTACAATGAGCAGTACTTC,CASSATRYNEQYF
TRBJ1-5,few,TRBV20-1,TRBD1,TGCAGTGCTCAGGACAGGGTGGGAGGGCAGCCCCAGCATTTT,CSAQDRVGGQPQHF
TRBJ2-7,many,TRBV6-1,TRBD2,TGTGCCAGCAGCCCCAGTCTAGCGGGGGCCTACGAGCAGTACTTC,CASSPSLAGAYEQYF
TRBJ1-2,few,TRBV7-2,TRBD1,TGTGCCAGCAGCTCTAGACAGGGCTATGGCTACACCTTC,CASSSRQGYGYTF
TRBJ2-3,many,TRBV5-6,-,TGTGCCAGCAGCTTTACCCAAACGACAGATACGCAGTATTTT,CASSFTQTTDTQYF
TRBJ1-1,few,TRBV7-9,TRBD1,TGTGCCAGCAGCCCGGGGACAGGGGCGGACACTGAAGCTTTCTTT,CASSPGTGADTEAFF
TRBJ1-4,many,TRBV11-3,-,TGTGCCAGCAGCCAGCTGTGGGGGGACGAAAAACTGTTTTTT,CASSQLWGDEKLFF
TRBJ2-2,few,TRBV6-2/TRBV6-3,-,TGTGCCAGCAGTTCTCGGGAGCCGGGGGAGCTGTTTTTT,CASSSREPGELFF
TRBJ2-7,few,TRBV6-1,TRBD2,TGTGCCAGCAGGGTTACTAGCGGACTAACCTACGAGCAGTACTTC,CASRVTSGLTYEQYF
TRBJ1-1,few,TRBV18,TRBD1,TGTGCCAGCTCACCCCTCACAGGGGGTATCACTGAAGCTTTCTTT,CASSPLTGGITEAFF
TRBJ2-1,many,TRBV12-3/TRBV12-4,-,TGTGCCAGCAGACGGGACAAAAACAATGAGCAGTTCTTC,CASRRDKNNEQFF
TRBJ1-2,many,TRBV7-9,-,TGTGCCAGCAGCACGACAGCATTGCATGGCTACACCTTC,CASSTTALHGYTF
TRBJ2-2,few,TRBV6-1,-,TGTGCCAGCAGTGAGACGGGGGACTGGGAGCTGTTTTTT,CASSETGDWELFF
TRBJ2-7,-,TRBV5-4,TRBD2,TGTGCCAGCAGCCATACTAGCGGGGGAACCTACGAGCAGTACTTC,CASSHTSGGTYEQYF
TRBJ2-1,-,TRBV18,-,TGTGCCAGCTCACCACGACAGGTTCTCAATGAGCAGTTCTTC,CASSPRQVLNEQFF
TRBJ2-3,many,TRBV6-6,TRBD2,TGTGCCAGCAGTTACTCGACTAGCGGCACAGATACGCAGTATTTT,CASSYSTSGTDTQYF
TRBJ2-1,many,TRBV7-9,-,TGTGCCAGCAGCTTAGCTCGAAGGCGCCATGAGCAGTTCTTC,CASSLARRRHEQFF
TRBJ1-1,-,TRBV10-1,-,TGCGCCAGCAGGTCGAGGAGTCTGGAAGCTTTCTTT,CASRSRSLEAFF
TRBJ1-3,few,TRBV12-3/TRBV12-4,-,TGTGCCAGCAGTTTAAGAGAGGGAGGCCGCAGCTCTGGAAACACCATATATTTT,CASSLREGGRSSGNTIYF